A single sample gave rise to the 29 T cell receptor beta chains below, sequenced in a study of CD8 T cells in ankylosing spondylitis. MiXCR, applied by TCRdb to the 5' RACE reads, yields one record per CDR3 protein. The repertoire holds 200,000 to 300,000 distinct CDR3 sequences, with about 9.1% as singletons. The sample consisted of blood, either unsorted or a sorted T cell fraction (not recorded which). These receptors came from a male donor with ankylosing spondylitis or in good health (not recorded which).

This clonotype was observed at least ten times. This rearrangement joins TRBV20-1 to TRBJ2-5; TRBD2 might be the D (5 bases). Germline V gene lookup returns CDR1 DFQATT and CDR2 SNEGSKA (reference sequence). V dropped 5 bases and J dropped 5 bases, with 18 bases sitting between them. The CDR3 is made up of 14 amino acids. The chain's CDR3 is CSAPVPGTRETQYF. The CDR3 coding sequence is TGCAGTGCTCCCGTGCCGGGAACGAGGGAGACCCAGTACTTC.

This clonotype has at least ten counts. V is TRBV20-1 and J is TRBJ1-4; a possible D gene is TRBD1 (5 bases). CDR1 and CDR2 (germline): DFQATT, SNEGSKA (reference sequence). This CDR3 is built from 13 residues. Trimming took off 5 bases at V and 7 bases at J, with 14 bases between the two ends. CDR3 bases: TGCAGTGCTCTGGACATCCAATCTGAAAAACTGTTTTTT. This gives the protein CSALDIQSEKLFF.

The chain couples TRBV5-6 to TRBJ1-6; D gene ambiguous. V lost 3 bases and J 11 bases, leaving 18 bases between the germline ends. The CDR3 is 15 amino acids. Germline values: CDR1 SGHDT, CDR2 YYEEEE. The CDR3 protein is CASSSSLALLTPLHF. The CDR3 DNA is TGTGCCAGCAGCTCTTCTCTCGCCCTATTGACACCCCTCCACTTT.

At least ten counts were recorded for this clonotype. The chain's CDR3 is CASSLEVLAGDTQYF. DNA for the CDR3: TGTGCCAGCAGCTTAGAGGTTCTAGCGGGAGATACGCAGTATTTT. The chain employs TRBV7-2 and TRBJ2-3; 8 positions match TRBD2. The CDR3 is 15 residues long. J was trimmed by 5 bases and V by 1 base; bases with no gene match: 5. The germline V gene has CDR1 SGHTA and CDR2 FQGNSA.

This clonotype was counted at least ten times. At one end, the junction sequence differs from germline, possibly due to a read error. The rearrangement uses TRBV29-1 and TRBJ1-2; tentatively, D is TRBD1 (5 bases). Germline V gene lookup returns CDR1 SQVTM and CDR2 ANQGSEA. The CDR3 spans 14 residues. The DNA for the CDR3 is TGCAGCGTTGATCCAGACCGGGGCCGAGGGCCTGTCCGGTTC. Translated: CSVDPDRGRGPVRF.

This clonotype was picked up many times. V is TRBV12-3 or TRBV12-4 and J is TRBJ2-5; 7 nucleotides match TRBD1. The V segment lost 5 bases and the J segment 4 bases; nucleotides outside the gene matches: 10. The CDR3 spans 15 residues. The DNA for the CDR3 is TGTGCCAGCAGTCCCCAGACAGGGTTCGGAGAGACCCAGTACTTC. Amino acids: CASSPQTGFGETQYF.

This clonotype was seen many times. The rearrangement links TRBV15 to TRBJ1-2; 9 bases are shared with TRBD1. The CDR3 covers 13 residues. The junction had 2 bases not matched to a gene; V was cut back by 1 base and J by 8 bases. Germline V gene sequence: CDR1 LNHNV, CDR2 YYDKDF (reference sequence). Here the CDR3 DNA reads TGTGCCACCAGCAGAGGACAGGGGGACGGCTACACCTTC. Encoded protein: CATSRGQGDGYTF.

This clonotype was observed a handful of times. J is TRBJ2-7 and V is TRBV5-1; D is perhaps TRBD1 or TRBD2 (7 bases each). This CDR3 spans 14 amino acids. CDR1 and CDR2 from the germline V gene are SGHRS and YFSETQ. The germline V and J ends were trimmed by 2 bases and 0 bases, with 9 bases remaining between them. The CDR3 reads CASSFRGGSYEQYF. CDR3 nucleotide sequence: TGCGCCAGCAGCTTCAGGGGGGGCTCCTACGAGCAGTACTTC.

This clonotype was seen ten or more times. The chain combines TRBV12-3 or TRBV12-4 with TRBJ1-1; D remains ambiguous. CDR3 length equals 12 residues. V dropped 5 bases and J dropped 4 bases, with 8 bases sitting between them. The CDR3: CASSPEGTEAFF. The DNA for the CDR3 is TGTGCCAGCAGTCCAGAGGGCACTGAAGCTTTCTTT.

The chain employs TRBV12-3 or TRBV12-4 and TRBJ2-3; D is unresolved. The CDR3 loop spans 15 amino acids. The V end was cut by 5 bases, the J end by 0 bases, with 12 bases between. DNA of the CDR3: TGTGCCAGCAGTCCGGGTACAGCTAGCACAGATACGCAGTATTTT. Its protein is CASSPGTASTDTQYF.

This clonotype was counted at least ten times. The chain's CDR3 is CASSGRQNTEAFF. The CDR3 DNA follows: TGTGCCAGCAGCGGTCGACAGAACACTGAAGCTTTCTTT. The V gene is TRBV7-9, the J gene TRBJ1-1; D call uncertain. The V end was cut by 5 bases, the J end by 1 base, with 8 bases between. The CDR3 runs to 13 residues. Germline CDR1 SEHNR, CDR2 FQNEAQ (reference sequence).

This clonotype was detected ten times or more. The chain joins TRBV5-1 to TRBJ2-3; TRBD2 aligns across 11 bases. J lost 0 bases, V lost 1 base, and 10 bases had no gene match. The CDR3 extends over 19 amino acids. The germline CDR1 and CDR2 sequences are SGHRS and YFSETQ. CDR3 region: CASSLLGTSGGGSTDTQYF. The CDR3 DNA sequence: TGCGCCAGCAGCTTGCTAGGGACTAGCGGAGGAGGGAGCACAGATACGCAGTATTTT.

The sample holds many counts of this clonotype. The chain recombines TRBV12-3 or TRBV12-4 with TRBJ2-1; possible D gene TRBD2, 6 bases. The CDR3 is 13 residues long. V lost 1 base, J lost 7 bases, and 8 bases lay in between. The CDR3 sequence is CASSLGGVNEQFF. CDR3 sequence (DNA): TGTGCCAGCAGTTTAGGCGGGGTGAATGAGCAGTTCTTC.

There are many counts of this clonotype. The chain recombines TRBV9 with TRBJ1-2, with TRBD1 as a possible D gene (5 bases). This CDR3 has 14 amino acids. V lost 0 bases, J lost 5 bases, and 11 bases lay in between. Germline values: CDR1 SGDLS, CDR2 YYNGEE. The CDR3, as DNA: TGTGCCAGCAGCGTAGGAGACAGCGTATATGGCTACACCTTC. The encoded protein is CASSVGDSVYGYTF.

This clonotype showed up just a few times. This rearrangement joins TRBV4-1 to TRBJ1-2; the D is unclear. Germline CDR1 is MGHRA and CDR2 is YSYEKL. V lost 0 bases and J 4 bases, leaving 12 bases between the germline ends. This CDR3 is 15 amino acids long. The CDR3 here is CASSQDEHPSYGYTF. CDR3 coding DNA: TGCGCCAGCAGCCAAGATGAACACCCCTCCTATGGCTACACCTTC.

This clonotype was observed at least ten times. CDR3 nucleotides: TGCGCCAGCAGCCCGGGGACAGCTAAAGATCAGCCCCAGCATTTT. Its protein product is CASSPGTAKDQPQHF. The V and J genes are TRBV5-1 and TRBJ1-5; 7 nucleotides agree with TRBD1. Germline assignment: CDR1 SGHRS and CDR2 YFSETQ. The V gene end was trimmed by 4 bases and the J gene end by 5 bases; junction bases not matched to a gene: 9. This CDR3 comprises 15 residues. The full variable domain, completed using reference TRBV5-1 and TRBJ1-5, is KAGVTQTPRYLIKTRGQQVTLSCSPISGHRSVSWYQQTPGQGLQFLFEYFSETQRNKGNFPGRFSGRQFSNSRSEMNVSTLELGDSALYLCASSPGTAKDQPQHFGDGTRLSIL.

This clonotype was observed many times. The chain carries TRBV7-9 and TRBJ2-7; D may be TRBD1 or TRBD2 (5 bases each). The germline V gene encodes CDR1 SEHNR and CDR2 FQNEAQ (reference sequence). Trimming took 1 base from V and 3 from J, leaving 10 bases between them. The CDR3 is 14 amino acids. The CDR3 coding sequence is TGTGCCAGCAGCTTAGTTACAGGAGGCTACGAGCAGTACTTC. Translating gives CASSLVTGGYEQYF.

This rearrangement joins TRBV5-1 to TRBJ2-1; 8 positions agree with TRBD2. This CDR3 is built from 15 residues. The junction had 6 bases not matched to a gene; V was cut back by 0 bases and J by 7 bases. The germline V gene has CDR1 SGHRS and CDR2 YFSETQ. The CDR3 nucleotides read TGCGCCAGCAGCTTGGCCGGGACTAGGGGTAATGAGCAGTTCTTC. This gives the protein CASSLAGTRGNEQFF. Together with reference TRBV5-1 and TRBJ2-1, the CDR3 gives the full variable domain: KAGVTQTPRYLIKTRGQQVTLSCSPISGHRSVSWYQQTPGQGLQFLFEYFSETQRNKGNFPGRFSGRQFSNSRSEMNVSTLELGDSALYLCASSLAGTRGNEQFFGPGTRLTVL.

About this clonotype itself: One base away lies a much larger clone, so this may be a sequencing read error. The CDR3 sequence is CASSLLGSVGISGVRETQYF. CDR3 nucleotides: TGTGCCAGCAGCTTACTGGGCTCCGTTGGGATTAGCGGGGTCCGGGAGACCCAGTACTTC. The genes are TRBV11-2 and TRBJ2-5; the match to TRBD2 covers 8 bases. V lost 2 bases and J lost 5; bases outside the gene matches: 22. The CDR3 is 20 residues long. CDR1 SGHAT and CDR2 FQNNGV come from the germline V gene.

This clonotype was picked up a small number of times. The chain carries TRBV7-2 and TRBJ1-3; TRBD1 agrees at 9 bases. CDR1 is SGHTA and CDR2 is FQGNSA in the germline V gene. The CDR3 runs to 17 residues. With 5 bases clipped from V and 0 bases from J, the junction kept 8 bases outside the gene matches. The chain's CDR3 is CASSPRGTGLSGNTIYF. For the CDR3, the DNA is TGTGCCAGCAGCCCGAGGGGGACAGGGCTCTCTGGAAACACCATATATTTT.

This clonotype was found a few times. This rearrangement joins TRBV28 to TRBJ2-5; possible D gene TRBD1, 6 bases. Germline CDR1 reads MDHEN; CDR2 reads SYDVKM. V lost 5 bases to trimming and J lost 4 bases, with 14 bases between them. CDR3 length: 14 amino acids. CDR3 nucleotide sequence: TGTGCCAGCAGTCCCGACAGGCCCGCAGAGACCCAGTACTTC. Its translation: CASSPDRPAETQYF.

This clonotype was counted at least ten times. This chain links TRBV20-1 with TRBJ2-3, with no clear D. V lost 3 bases and J lost 6, with 16 bases in between. The CDR3 covers 14 residues. Germline CDR1 is DFQATT and CDR2 is SNEGSKA (reference sequence). In DNA form, the CDR3 reads TGCAGTGCTAGGAGAGGTCTAAACACCGATACGCAGTATTTT. It specifies CSARRGLNTDTQYF.

This clonotype was picked up many times. This sequence joins TRBV20-1 and TRBJ2-1; 7 nucleotides match TRBD2. CDR1 and CDR2 from the germline V gene are DFQATT and SNEGSKA (reference sequence). This CDR3 contains 12 residues. V lost 0 bases to trimming and J lost 7 bases; unmatched junction nucleotides: 0. The CDR3, as DNA: TGCAGTGCTAGAGAGGGGGGGAATGAGCAGTTCTTC. Its protein is CSAREGGNEQFF.

This clonotype has ten or more counts. J is TRBJ2-2 and V is TRBV10-3, with TRBD1 identical over 9 bases. The germline CDR1 and CDR2 sequences are ENHRY and SYGVKD. V shed 3 bases and J 7 bases; nucleotides not matched to a gene: 3. The CDR3 has 14 amino acids. CDR3 nucleotide sequence: TGTGCCATCAGTGAAGGACAGGGGATCGGGGAGCTGTTTTTT. It is translated as CAISEGQGIGELFF.

This chain connects TRBV5-1 to TRBJ2-7; D is undetermined. V was clipped by 2 bases and J by 5 bases, with 14 bases between them. CDR1 is SGHRS, CDR2 YFSETQ, per germline. This CDR3 is built from 14 residues. The CDR3 sequence is CASSFGDPVNEQYF. For the CDR3, the DNA is TGCGCCAGCAGCTTTGGAGACCCAGTGAACGAGCAGTACTTC.

This clonotype was observed many times. The V call is TRBV5-1, the J call TRBJ1-2, with D hard to call. Trimming shortened V by 3 bases and J by 2 bases, and 14 bases separated the two germline ends. Per germline, CDR1 SGHRS and CDR2 YFSETQ. There are 15 residues in the CDR3. CDR3 in DNA: TGCGCCAGCAGCTGGGGATCGGGAACCAACTATGGCTACACCTTC. This codes for CASSWGSGTNYGYTF. The full variable domain, completed using reference TRBV5-1 and TRBJ1-2, is KAGVTQTPRYLIKTRGQQVTLSCSPISGHRSVSWYQQTPGQGLQFLFEYFSETQRNKGNFPGRFSGRQFSNSRSEMNVSTLELGDSALYLCASSWGSGTNYGYTFGSGTRLTVV.

This clonotype was detected only a few times. CDR3 sequence: CASSGNYEQYF. CDR3 DNA: TGTGCCAGCAGTGGGAACTACGAGCAGTACTTC. The rearrangement links TRBV2 to TRBJ2-7; D gene ambiguous. The CDR3 is 11 residues long. Germline V gene data show CDR1 as SNHLY and CDR2 as FYNNEI. Trimming removed 4 bases from V and 3 bases from J, with 4 bases in between.

This clonotype was recorded many times. CDR3: CASSLRQSNTEAFF. CDR3 DNA sequence: TGCGCCAGCAGCTTGAGACAGTCGAACACTGAAGCTTTCTTT. The chain has TRBV5-1 and TRBJ1-1, with a possible D match to TRBD1 (5 bases). The CDR3 has 14 amino acids. The germline CDR1 and CDR2 sequences are SGHRS and YFSETQ. With 1 base removed from V and 1 base from J, the gap between germline ends came to 8 bases. The whole variable domain, remainder taken from reference TRBV5-1 and TRBJ1-1, is KAGVTQTPRYLIKTRGQQVTLSCSPISGHRSVSWYQQTPGQGLQFLFEYFSETQRNKGNFPGRFSGRQFSNSRSEMNVSTLELGDSALYLCASSLRQSNTEAFFGQGTRLTVV.

At least ten counts were recorded for this clonotype. V usage is TRBV4-3 and J usage is TRBJ1-4; D gene ambiguous. From germline, CDR1 is LGHNA and CDR2 YSLEER. The CDR3 consists of 17 residues. Trimming stripped 0 bases from V and 1 base from J, with 12 bases between. CDR3 bases: TGCGCCAGCAGCCAAGATCTTGTGGTAGAAACTAATGAAAAACTGTTTTTT. It encodes CASSQDLVVETNEKLFF.